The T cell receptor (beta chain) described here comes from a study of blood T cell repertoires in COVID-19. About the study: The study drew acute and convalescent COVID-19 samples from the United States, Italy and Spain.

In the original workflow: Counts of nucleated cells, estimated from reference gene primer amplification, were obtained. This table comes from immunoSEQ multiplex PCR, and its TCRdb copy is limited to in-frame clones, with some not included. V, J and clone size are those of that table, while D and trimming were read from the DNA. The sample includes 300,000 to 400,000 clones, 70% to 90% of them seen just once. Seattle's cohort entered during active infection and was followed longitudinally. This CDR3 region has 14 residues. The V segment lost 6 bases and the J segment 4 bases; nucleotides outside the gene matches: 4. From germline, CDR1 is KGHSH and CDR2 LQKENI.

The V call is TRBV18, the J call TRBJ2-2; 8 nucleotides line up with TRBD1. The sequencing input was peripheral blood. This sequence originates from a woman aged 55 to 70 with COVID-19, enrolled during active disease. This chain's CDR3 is CASSSGTGTGELFF. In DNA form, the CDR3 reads TGTGCCAGCTCCTCAGGGACAGGCACCGGGGAGCTGTTTTTT.